The rows below give T cell receptor beta chains drawn from one sample of a study of CD8+CD57+ T cells in acquired aplastic anemia. TCRdb re-derived calls from the reads in MiXCR, one entry per CDR3 protein. The sample carries roughly 170,000 distinct CDR3 sequences, around 50% recorded once. The sample comprised sorted CD4+, CD8+, or CD8+CD57+ T cells (not recorded which) from PBMCs. These receptors originate from a human donor with aplastic anemia. CDR3s include the opening cysteine and the closing phenylalanine or tryptophan. A D gene is named only where the DNA matches it firmly. Size is omitted from some rows. Given values are once, few, many or a class for expanded clones.

j_call d_call clone_size v_call cdr3_nt cdr3_aa
TRBJ1-3 NA many TRBV9 TGTGCCAGCAGCGTACAGGACACCATATATTTT CASSVQDTIYF
TRBJ2-7 NA many TRBV6-1 TGTGCCAGCAGTCGGACGGGACTTTACGAGCAGTACTTC CASSRTGLYEQYF
TRBJ2-3 NA NA TRBV9 TGTGCCAGCAGCCCGGAAGTTTTTGCAGATACGCAGTATTTT CASSPEVFADTQYF
TRBJ2-5 NA NA TRBV4-2 TGTGCCAGCAGCGATCGTTTGGGTTACCAAGAGACCCAGTACTTC CASSDRLGYQETQYF
TRBJ1-6 NA many TRBV12-3/TRBV12-4 TGTGCCAGCAGTTTAGGGGCAGGGCGAGGACCCCTCCACTTT CASSLGAGRGPLHF
TRBJ2-4 NA many TRBV12-3/TRBV12-4 TGTGCCAGCGCCCCCGGGCTATTCAGGGTTCAGTACTTC CASAPGLFRVQYF
TRBJ1-5 NA NA TRBV6-1 TGTGCCAGCAGTGGTGTTTTTAGGGGGACGCTCCTCGGGAATCAGCCCCAGCATTTT CASSGVFRGTLLGNQPQHF
TRBJ2-2 NA many TRBV5-1 TGCGCCAGCAGCCCACAAGGGAATCGGGCCGGGGAGCTGTTTTTT CASSPQGNRAGELFF
TRBJ2-7 NA few TRBV2 TGTGCCAGCAGTCAAGAGACAGGTCTCTACGAGCAGTACTTC CASSQETGLYEQYF
TRBJ2-5 NA many TRBV10-1 TGCGCCAGCAGTGATACGGGAATCGAGACCCAGTACTTC CASSDTGIETQYF
TRBJ2-3 TRBD2 NA TRBV14 TGTGCCAGCAGCCAATCTAGCGGGAGGGCCGACACGCAGTATTTT CASSQSSGRADTQYF
TRBJ1-6 NA NA TRBV15 TGTGCCACCAGCAGAGATCCTAGCAATTCACCCCTCCACTTT CATSRDPSNSPLHF
TRBJ2-5 TRBD2 NA TRBV9 TGTGCCAGCAGCTTTGGACTAGATGGAGAGACCCAGTACTTC CASSFGLDGETQYF
TRBJ2-7 TRBD1 NA TRBV4-1 TGCGCCAGCAGCCAACCTCCGGGACAGGGGATCTACGAGCAGTACTTC CASSQPPGQGIYEQYF
TRBJ1-6 NA many TRBV6-4 TGTGCCAGCAGCCCACAGGGAGGATATAATTCACCCCTCCACTTT CASSPQGGYNSPLHF
TRBJ1-4 TRBD1 many TRBV2 TGTGCCAGCAGCAGGGGGGAAAATGAAAAACTGTTTTTT CASSRGENEKLFF
TRBJ2-2 TRBD2 many TRBV4-2 TGTGCCAGCAGCCCATCCGGGACTACGAACACCGGGGAGCTGTTTTTT CASSPSGTTNTGELFF
TRBJ2-7 NA few TRBV29-1 TGCAGTATCCGGGACAACTCCTACGAGCAGTACTTC CSIRDNSYEQYF
TRBJ2-7 TRBD1 NA TRBV2 TGTGCCAGCAGCCCCCAGACAGGGCCGAACTACGAGCAGTACTTC CASSPQTGPNYEQYF
TRBJ2-7 TRBD1 few TRBV10-2 TGCGCCAGCAGTGAGACAGGGGGAAGGTCCTACGAGCAGTACTTC CASSETGGRSYEQYF
TRBJ2-7 TRBD1 many TRBV5-1 TGCGCCAGCAGCCTCCAAGGGACAGGGGTCTACGAGCAGTACTTC CASSLQGTGVYEQYF
TRBJ2-3 TRBD1 NA TRBV20-1 TGCAGTGCCGGGACAGCAGATACGCAGTATTTT CSAGTADTQYF
TRBJ2-2 NA few TRBV7-6 TGTGCCAGCAGCCAAGACGGCGGGGAGCTGTTTTTT CASSQDGGELFF
TRBJ2-1 NA few TRBV15 TGTGCCACCACTCGGGGTGGGGTTGAGCAGTTCTTC CATTRGGVEQFF
TRBJ1-2 NA NA TRBV4-2 TGTGCCAGCAGCCAATCCCACGGGGTAGAAGGGACCGATGGCTACACCTTC CASSQSHGVEGTDGYTF
TRBJ1-6 TRBD1 many TRBV6-1 TGTGCCAGCAGTACCTCCGGGACAGAGTATAATTCACCCCTCCACTTT CASSTSGTEYNSPLHF
TRBJ1-5 TRBD1 many TRBV5-6 TGTGCCAGCAGCCGCCGGGACAGAAATCAGCCCCAGCATTTT CASSRRDRNQPQHF
TRBJ1-1 NA few TRBV11-2 TGTGCCAGCAGCTTAGATCCATCGGTTAGCCTAATTAACACTGAAGCTTTCTTT CASSLDPSVSLINTEAFF
TRBJ1-4 NA NA TRBV19 TGTGCCAGTAGTATTTGGAGGGGAACAGGGCGCCTTAATGAAAAACTGTTTTTT CASSIWRGTGRLNEKLFF
TRBJ2-3 NA many TRBV3-1 TGTGCCAGCAGCCAAACAGATACGCAGTATTTT CASSQTDTQYF
TRBJ1-2 TRBD1 NA TRBV19 TGTGCCAGTAGGACAGGGCTGGGTGGCTACACCTTC CASRTGLGGYTF
TRBJ2-2 TRBD2 many TRBV5-4 TGTGCCAGCAGCTTGCCTAGCGGGGGACACTACACCGGGGAGCTGTTTTTT CASSLPSGGHYTGELFF
TRBJ2-2 TRBD2 many TRBV9 TGTGCCAGCAGCGTAGGACTAGCGGGGGGCGGGGAGCTGTTTTTT CASSVGLAGGGELFF
TRBJ1-2 NA few TRBV24-1 TGTGCCACCAGTGAAGGGACTCGCTATGGCTACACCTTC CATSEGTRYGYTF
TRBJ2-2 NA many TRBV7-6 TGTGCCAGCAGCTTAGGGGGGCTGAACACCGGGGAGCTGTTTTTT CASSLGGLNTGELFF
TRBJ2-3 NA many TRBV19 TGTGCCAGTAAGAACAGTTACACAGATACGCAGTATTTT CASKNSYTDTQYF
TRBJ2-1 TRBD1 NA TRBV24-1 TGTGCCACCAGTGAATCCGGACAGGGGTTCAATGAGCAGTTCTTC CATSESGQGFNEQFF
TRBJ1-2 NA NA TRBV7-6 TGTGCCAGCAGCCTGGGCCCATGGGTTATCAACTATGGCTACACCTTC CASSLGPWVINYGYTF
TRBJ1-2 NA many TRBV24-1 TGTGCCACCAGTGATCCTCTCGACAGACACGATGGCTACACCTTC CATSDPLDRHDGYTF
TRBJ1-1 NA few TRBV10-3 TGTGCCATCAGTGATCAACAGGGGAACACTGAAGCTTTCTTT CAISDQQGNTEAFF